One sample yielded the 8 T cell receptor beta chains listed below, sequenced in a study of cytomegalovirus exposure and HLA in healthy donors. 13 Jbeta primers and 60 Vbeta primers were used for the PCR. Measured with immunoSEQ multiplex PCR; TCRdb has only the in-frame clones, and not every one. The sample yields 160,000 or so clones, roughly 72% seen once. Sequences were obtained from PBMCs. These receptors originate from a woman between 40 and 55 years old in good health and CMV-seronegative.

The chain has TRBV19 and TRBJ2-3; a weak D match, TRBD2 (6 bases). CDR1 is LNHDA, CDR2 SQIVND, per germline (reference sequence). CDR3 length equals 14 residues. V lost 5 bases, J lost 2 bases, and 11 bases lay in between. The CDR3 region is CASSWRGSTDTQYF. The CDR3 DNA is TGTGCCAGTAGTTGGCGGGGCTCCACAGATACGCAGTATTTT.

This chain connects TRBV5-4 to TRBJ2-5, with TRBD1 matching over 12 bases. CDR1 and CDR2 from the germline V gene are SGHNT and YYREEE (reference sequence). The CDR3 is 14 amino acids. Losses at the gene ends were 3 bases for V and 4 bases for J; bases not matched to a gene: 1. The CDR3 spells CASSWDRGRETQYF. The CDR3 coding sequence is TGTGCCAGCAGCTGGGACAGGGGGCGAGAGACCCAGTACTTC.

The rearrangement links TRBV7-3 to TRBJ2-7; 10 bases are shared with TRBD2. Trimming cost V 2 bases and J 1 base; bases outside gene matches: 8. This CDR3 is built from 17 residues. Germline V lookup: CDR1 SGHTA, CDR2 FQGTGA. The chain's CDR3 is CASSLGSLAGESYEQYF. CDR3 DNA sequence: TGTGCCAGCAGCTTAGGCTCTCTAGCGGGAGAATCCTACGAGCAGTACTTC. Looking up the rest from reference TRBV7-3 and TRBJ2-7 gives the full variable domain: GAGVSQTPSNKVTEKGKYVELRCDPISGHTALYWYRQSLGQGPEFLIYFQGTGAADDSGLPNDRFFAVRPEGSVSTLKIQRTERGDSAVYLCASSLGSLAGESYEQYFGPGTRLTVT.

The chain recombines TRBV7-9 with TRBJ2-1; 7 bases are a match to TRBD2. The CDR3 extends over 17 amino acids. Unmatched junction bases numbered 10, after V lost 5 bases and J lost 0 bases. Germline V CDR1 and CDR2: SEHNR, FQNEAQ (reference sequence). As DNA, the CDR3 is TGTGCCAGCAGCCCCCAACCGGGACTAATCTCCTACAATGAGCAGTTCTTC. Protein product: CASSPQPGLISYNEQFF.

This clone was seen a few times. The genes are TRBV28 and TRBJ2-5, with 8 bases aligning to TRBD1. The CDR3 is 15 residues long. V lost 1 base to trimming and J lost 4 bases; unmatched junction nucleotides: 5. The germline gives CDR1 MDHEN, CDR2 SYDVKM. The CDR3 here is CASSLSRTGTETQYF. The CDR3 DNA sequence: TGTGCCAGCAGTTTATCCCGGACAGGGACAGAGACCCAGTACTTC.

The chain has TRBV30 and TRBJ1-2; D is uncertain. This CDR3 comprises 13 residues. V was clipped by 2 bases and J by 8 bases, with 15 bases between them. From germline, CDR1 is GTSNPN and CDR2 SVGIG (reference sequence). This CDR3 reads CAWSRTSLGGYTF. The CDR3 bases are TGTGCCTGGAGTCGGACTTCTCTAGGAGGCTACACCTTC.

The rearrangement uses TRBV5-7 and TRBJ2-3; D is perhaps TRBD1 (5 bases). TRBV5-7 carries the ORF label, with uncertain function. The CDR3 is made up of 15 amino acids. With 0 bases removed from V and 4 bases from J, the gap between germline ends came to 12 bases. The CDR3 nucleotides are TGTGCCAGCAGCTTGGCAGGGATCGAGGCAGATACGCAGTATTTT. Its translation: CASSLAGIEADTQYF.

In nucleotides, the CDR3 is TGTGCCAGCAGTCTTAACAGGGGAACTGAAGCTTTCTTT. Amino acids: CASSLNRGTEAFF. This chain connects TRBV27 to TRBJ1-1; TRBD1 agrees at 7 bases. Germline CDR1 reads MNHEY; CDR2 reads SMNVEV (reference sequence). This CDR3 comprises 13 residues. Losses at the gene ends were 5 bases for V and 5 bases for J; bases not matched to a gene: 5.